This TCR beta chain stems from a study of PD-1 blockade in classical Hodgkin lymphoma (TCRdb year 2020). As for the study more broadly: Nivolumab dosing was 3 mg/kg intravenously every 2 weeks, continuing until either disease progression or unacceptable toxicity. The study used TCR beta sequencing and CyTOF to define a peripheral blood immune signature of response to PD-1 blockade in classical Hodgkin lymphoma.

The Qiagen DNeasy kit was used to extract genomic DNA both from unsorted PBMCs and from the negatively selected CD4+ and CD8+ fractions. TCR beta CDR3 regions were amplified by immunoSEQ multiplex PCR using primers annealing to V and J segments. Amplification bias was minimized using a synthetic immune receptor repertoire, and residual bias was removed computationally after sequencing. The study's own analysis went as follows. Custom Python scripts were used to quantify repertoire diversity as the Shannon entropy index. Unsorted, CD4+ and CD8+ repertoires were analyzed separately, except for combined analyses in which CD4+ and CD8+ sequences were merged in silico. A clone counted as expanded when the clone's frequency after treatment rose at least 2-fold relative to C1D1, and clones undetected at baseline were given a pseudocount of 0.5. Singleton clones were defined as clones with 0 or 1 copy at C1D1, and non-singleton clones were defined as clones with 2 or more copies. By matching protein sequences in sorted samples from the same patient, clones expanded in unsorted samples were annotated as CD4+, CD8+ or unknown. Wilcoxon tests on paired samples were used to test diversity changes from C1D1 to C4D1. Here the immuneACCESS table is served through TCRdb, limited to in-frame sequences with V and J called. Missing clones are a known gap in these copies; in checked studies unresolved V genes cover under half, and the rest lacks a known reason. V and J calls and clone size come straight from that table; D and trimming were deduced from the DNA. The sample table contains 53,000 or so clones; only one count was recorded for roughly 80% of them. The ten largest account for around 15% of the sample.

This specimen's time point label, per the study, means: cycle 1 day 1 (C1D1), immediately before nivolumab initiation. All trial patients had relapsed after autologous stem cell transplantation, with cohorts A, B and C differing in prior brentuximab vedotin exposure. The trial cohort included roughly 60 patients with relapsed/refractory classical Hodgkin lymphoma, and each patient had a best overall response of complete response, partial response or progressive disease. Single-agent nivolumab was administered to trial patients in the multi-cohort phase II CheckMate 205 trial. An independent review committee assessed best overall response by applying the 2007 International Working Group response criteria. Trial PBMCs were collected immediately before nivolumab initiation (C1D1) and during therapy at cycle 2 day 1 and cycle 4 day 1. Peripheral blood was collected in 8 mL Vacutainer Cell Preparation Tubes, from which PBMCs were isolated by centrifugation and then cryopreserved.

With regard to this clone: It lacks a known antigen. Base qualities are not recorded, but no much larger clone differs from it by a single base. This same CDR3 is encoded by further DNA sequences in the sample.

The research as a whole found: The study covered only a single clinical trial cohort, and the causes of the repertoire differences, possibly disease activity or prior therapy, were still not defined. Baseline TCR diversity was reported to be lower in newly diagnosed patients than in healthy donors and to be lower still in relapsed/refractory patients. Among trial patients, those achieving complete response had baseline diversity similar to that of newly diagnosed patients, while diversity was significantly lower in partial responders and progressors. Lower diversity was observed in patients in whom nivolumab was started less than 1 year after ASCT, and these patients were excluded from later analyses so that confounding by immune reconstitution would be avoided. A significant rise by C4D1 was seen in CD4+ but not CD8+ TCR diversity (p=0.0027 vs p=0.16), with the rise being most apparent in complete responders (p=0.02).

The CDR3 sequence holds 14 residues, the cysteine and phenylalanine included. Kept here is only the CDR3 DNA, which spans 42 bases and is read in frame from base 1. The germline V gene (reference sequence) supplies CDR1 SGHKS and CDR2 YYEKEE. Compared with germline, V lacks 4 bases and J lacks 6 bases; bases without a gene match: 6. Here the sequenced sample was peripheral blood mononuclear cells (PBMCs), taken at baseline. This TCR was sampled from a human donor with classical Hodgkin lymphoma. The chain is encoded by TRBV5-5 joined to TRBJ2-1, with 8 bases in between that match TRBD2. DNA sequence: TGTGCCAGCAGCCTCGGGACTAGGCCCAATGAGCAGTTCTTC. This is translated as CASSLGTRPNEQFF.